A selection of T cell receptor beta chains follows, all from one sample in a study of blood T cell repertoires in COVID-19. Sequencing used immunoSEQ multiplex PCR; TCRdb keeps in-frame clones, though not all of them. This sample yields roughly 380,000 clones, of which more than 85% are seen a single time; 2.5% to 3% belongs to the top ten. Sample: PBMCs or T cells enriched from blood (not recorded which). The receptors derive from a woman in her thirties who had recovered from COVID-19. Both conserved end residues are part of each CDR3. A D gene is named only where the DNA matches it firmly. The size of a clone is reported for some rows only, either as once, few or many, or as a class for expanded clones.

abundance	v_gene	j_gene	d_gene	CDR3nt	CDR3aa
NA	TRBV6-1	TRBJ1-2	NA	TGTGCCAGCAGTGAAGCAGGGAGGCCTGCTAACTATGGCTACACCTTC	CASSEAGRPANYGYTF
NA	TRBV27	TRBJ2-7	NA	TGTGCCAGCAGGGGGCACAAAACTCCTTCCTACGAGCAGTACTTC	CASRGHKTPSYEQYF
once	TRBV5-4	TRBJ1-5	TRBD1	TGTGCCAGCAGCACCGGGACAGGTCCCGATCAGCCCCAGCATTTT	CASSTGTGPDQPQHF
NA	TRBV28	TRBJ2-2	NA	TGTGCCAGCAGTGCTAGCTGGGCGAACACCGGGGAGCTGTTTTTT	CASSASWANTGELFF
NA	TRBV5-1	TRBJ2-7	NA	TGCGCCAGCAGCTTGGCGGGATTAATTTACGAGCAGTACTTC	CASSLAGLIYEQYF
NA	TRBV7-2	TRBJ2-3	TRBD2	TGTGCCAGCAGCCCAAGGAGTAGCGGGGGGCTAGATACGCAGTATTTT	CASSPRSSGGLDTQYF
once	TRBV2	TRBJ1-2	NA	TGTGCCAGCAGTGAGGTTACAGGCACCTCTGGGGGCTACACCTTC	CASSEVTGTSGGYTF
NA	TRBV2	TRBJ2-1	NA	TGTGCCTTAAGTGGGCAGGGGGGCTACAATGAGCAGTTCTTC	CALSGQGGYNEQFF
NA	TRBV7-8	TRBJ1-3	NA	TGTGCCAGCAGCTTACCACAGGAAAAAGGTGGAAACACCATATATTTT	CASSLPQEKGGNTIYF
NA	TRBV5-1	TRBJ1-2	NA	TGCGCCAGCAGCCCGACCGTCGGGGGGCAGGGCTATGGCTACACCTTC	CASSPTVGGQGYGYTF
NA	TRBV2	TRBJ2-7	TRBD2	TGTGCCAGCAGCGAGCCTAGCGGAACCTACGAGCAGTACTTC	CASSEPSGTYEQYF
NA	TRBV7-2	TRBJ1-4	TRBD1	TGTGCCAGCAGCTTCTCGACAGGGAGAGATGAAAAACTGTTTTTT	CASSFSTGRDEKLFF
NA	TRBV2	TRBJ2-1	NA	TGTGCCAGCAGTGAGGGGAGATGGAATGAGCAGTTCTTC	CASSEGRWNEQFF
NA	TRBV5-1	TRBJ1-1	TRBD1	TGCGCCAGCAGTCCCGACAGGGGGGCAGCTTTCTTT	CASSPDRGAAFF
NA	TRBV28	TRBJ2-2	NA	TGTGCCAGCGGCAGGACCGGGGAGCTGTTTTTT	CASGRTGELFF
NA	TRBV4-2	TRBJ2-1	NA	TGTGCCAGCAGCCAAGATTTGGGCAGGCCCTACAATGAGCAGTTCTTC	CASSQDLGRPYNEQFF
NA	TRBV27	TRBJ2-7	NA	TGTGCCAGCAGTTTGGGGCCCGACTACGAGCAGTACTTC	CASSLGPDYEQYF
NA	TRBV10-3	TRBJ2-1	TRBD2	TGTGCCATCAGTGTGAGCGGGGGTCTAGGTGAGCAGTTCTTC	CAISVSGGLGEQFF
NA	TRBV9	TRBJ2-2	NA	TGTGCCAGCAGCACCCAGAGGGGGGGGTTAAACACCGGGGAGCTGTTTTTT	CASSTQRGGLNTGELFF
NA	TRBV6-5	TRBJ2-2	TRBD2	TGTGCCAGCAGTTACGGTTTAAGGGGAGGGTTCGGGGAGCTGTTTTTT	CASSYGLRGGFGELFF
NA	TRBV18	TRBJ1-5	NA	TGTGCCAGCTCACCCCCCAGCGGGACAAAAAATCAGCCCCAGCATTTT	CASSPPSGTKNQPQHF
NA	TRBV11-2	TRBJ2-7	NA	TGTGCCAGCAGTACCGGGACTGTAGGATACGAGCAGTACTTC	CASSTGTVGYEQYF
NA	TRBV5-4	TRBJ2-5	TRBD2	TGTGCCAGCAGACCGGGAGGGGTGAACTACCAAGAGACCCAGTACTTC	CASRPGGVNYQETQYF
NA	TRBV4-2	TRBJ1-1	NA	TGTGCCAGCAGCCAAGCAGGAGGGAACACTGAAGCTTTCTTT	CASSQAGGNTEAFF
NA	TRBV9	TRBJ1-5	TRBD1	TGTGCCAGCGCGCAGACAGGGGATAGGAATCAGCCCCAGCATTTT	CASAQTGDRNQPQHF
NA	TRBV25-1	TRBJ1-1	TRBD1	TGTGCCAGCAGTGCGCAGGGGGCCAACACTGAAGCTTTCTTT	CASSAQGANTEAFF
once	TRBV25-1	TRBJ2-3	TRBD2	TGTGCCAGCGGGATAGCGGGAGTATCCCCAGATACGCAGTATTTT	CASGIAGVSPDTQYF
NA	TRBV6-5	TRBJ2-7	NA	TGTGCCAGCAGCTTTGACACTGGAAGCTCCTACGAGCAGTACTTC	CASSFDTGSSYEQYF
NA	TRBV6-5	TRBJ2-7	NA	TGTGCCAGCAGTCAGGGTTACGACGAGCAGTACTTC	CASSQGYDEQYF
NA	TRBV3-1/TRBV3-2	TRBJ2-3	NA	TGTGCCAGCAGCCAAGGACCGACGGTGGAGATATATACGCAGTATTTT	CASSQGPTVEIYTQYF
NA	TRBV14	TRBJ1-1	NA	TGTGCCAGCAGCCTATGGCTTGGGAACACTGAAGCTTTCTTT	CASSLWLGNTEAFF
NA	TRBV7-8	TRBJ2-7	NA	TGTGCCAGCAGCTTAGTTGGACTATACGAGCAGTACTTC	CASSLVGLYEQYF
NA	TRBV19	TRBJ1-2	NA	TGTGCCAGTAGTGATGCCCCGGACAGATATGGCTACACCTTC	CASSDAPDRYGYTF
NA	TRBV9	TRBJ1-1	NA	TGTGCCAGCAGCGTTCTAGACAGCGCTATGAACACTGAAGCTTTCTTT	CASSVLDSAMNTEAFF
many	TRBV5-8	TRBJ2-1	NA	TGTGCCAGCAGCTTTTCTATCTCCTACAATGAGCAGTTCTTC	CASSFSISYNEQFF
NA	TRBV19	TRBJ1-1	TRBD1	TGTGCCAGTAGTGTGTTCTTCACAGGGGAATCTGAAGCTTTCTTT	CASSVFFTGESEAFF
NA	TRBV7-2	TRBJ2-1	TRBD2	TGTGCCAGCAGTCTCAGCGGGGGCCCAGACTACAATGAGCAGTTCTTC	CASSLSGGPDYNEQFF
NA	TRBV2	TRBJ1-6	TRBD1	TGTGCCAGCACCTCCGGGACAGGGGATTCACCCCTCCACTTT	CASTSGTGDSPLHF
NA	TRBV20-1	TRBJ2-7	TRBD2	TGCAGTGCTAGTCTAGCGGTACTTACCTACGAGCAGTACTTC	CSASLAVLTYEQYF
NA	TRBV9	TRBJ2-7	NA	TGTGCCAGCAGCGTTGGACTGTCACAAAGCTCCTACGAGCAGTACTTC	CASSVGLSQSSYEQYF
NA	TRBV6-1	TRBJ2-7	NA	TGTGCCAGCAGTGAAATGAGATACGAGCAGTACTTC	CASSEMRYEQYF
NA	TRBV6-5	TRBJ2-7	NA	TGTGCCAGCAGTTACTCAAGCGGGACACCTTACGAGCAGTACTTC	CASSYSSGTPYEQYF
NA	TRBV4-1	TRBJ1-5	NA	TGCGCCAGCAGCCAAGATCTGGCAGGTAAGCAGCCCCAGCATTTT	CASSQDLAGKQPQHF
NA	TRBV18	TRBJ2-5	TRBD1	TGTGCCAGCTCCCCAACCGGGACAGGCCAAGAGACCCAGTACTTC	CASSPTGTGQETQYF
NA	TRBV27	TRBJ2-7	NA	TGTGCCAGCAGTTTTCAGCAGGGCTACGAGCAGTACTTC	CASSFQQGYEQYF
NA	TRBV27	TRBJ1-2	TRBD1	TGTGCCAGCAGCTACGGGACAGCCTATGGCTACACCTTC	CASSYGTAYGYTF
NA	TRBV19	TRBJ1-1	NA	TGTGCCAGTAGTATAGATCTTTTGAGCACGCTGAACACTGAAGCTTTCTTT	CASSIDLLSTLNTEAFF
NA	TRBV27	TRBJ1-2	TRBD1	TGTGCCAGCCACGACCCGGGACAGGGGACCTATGGCTACACCTTC	CASHDPGQGTYGYTF
NA	TRBV6-1	TRBJ1-5	NA	TGTGCCAGCAGTGAAGATTTCAACGGAGATCAGCCCCAGCATTTT	CASSEDFNGDQPQHF
NA	TRBV5-1	TRBJ2-1	NA	TGCGCCAGCAGCTTTCAGGGGCCCCGGACCCTGCCCAATGAGCAGTTCTTC	CASSFQGPRTLPNEQFF
NA	TRBV19	TRBJ2-1	TRBD1	TGTGCCAGTAGGAAAGAGGGGACAGGTTTGAATGAGCAGTTCTTC	CASRKEGTGLNEQFF
NA	TRBV28	TRBJ2-7	NA	TGTGCCAGCAACGGGGGGCCGGGTTACGAGCAGTACTTC	CASNGGPGYEQYF
NA	TRBV29-1	TRBJ1-6	TRBD1	TGCAGCGTTGGAGAGACAGGGGCTTCACCCCTCCACTTT	CSVGETGASPLHF
NA	TRBV5-1	TRBJ2-1	TRBD2	TGCGCCAGCAGCACCGGACTAGCGGGGGCCTTTGATGAGCAGTTCTTC	CASSTGLAGAFDEQFF
NA	TRBV7-9	TRBJ2-7	NA	TGTGCCAGCAGCCGACCGGGGCTGGGCGGGACCGAGCAGTACTTC	CASSRPGLGGTEQYF
NA	TRBV19	TRBJ2-5	NA	TGTGCCAGTAGTATAACTAGGGCGGCGACCCAGTACTTC	CASSITRAATQYF
NA	TRBV12-3/TRBV12-4	TRBJ1-6	NA	TGTGCCAGCAGTTTCGCCCGGGAGTCACCCCTCCACTTT	CASSFARESPLHF
NA	TRBV30	TRBJ2-3	TRBD2	TGTGCCTGGAACCCTCCGGGAGCGGGGGTCGATACGCAGTATTTT	CAWNPPGAGVDTQYF
NA	TRBV5-1	TRBJ1-4	NA	TGCGCCAGCAGCTTGGATGCAGGTGGCGCGGGTGAAAAACTGTTTTTT	CASSLDAGGAGEKLFF